These 15 T cell receptor beta chains originate from one sample sequenced in a study of read filtering for tumor transcriptome and immune sequencing (dated by TCRdb to the early 2020s). The reads were generated on an Illumina HiSeq 4000. Starting from approximately 400 ng RNA, TCR libraries were constructed with the Immunoverse kit using molecular barcoded adaptors that cover the alpha/delta and beta/gamma chains. TCRdb passed the public sequencing reads through fastp at Q25 and MiXCR, retaining productive beta sequences. Rows are unified per CDR3 protein, each entry keeping the most common DNA and genes. This sample lists under 60,000 distinct CDR3 sequences; approximately 19% were detected once. The ten biggest clones cover 15% of the sample. The sequenced material came from a population of CD138-negative cells sorted from bone marrow. This sample's cell subset or site label indicates: bone marrow mononuclear cells depleted of CD138+ plasma/myeloma cells by negative magnetic selection. These receptors were collected from a donor over 35 with multiple myeloma.

This clonotype has at least ten counts. The chain joins TRBV3-1 to TRBJ2-3; D is possibly TRBD2 (6 bases). Per the germline V gene, CDR1 is LGHDT and CDR2 is YNNKEL (reference sequence). V was cut by 5 bases and J by 0 bases, with 9 bases left in between. This CDR3 comprises 14 residues. The CDR3 DNA reads TGTGCCAGCAGCTGGAGCGGGAGCACAGATACGCAGTATTTT. It codes for CASSWSGSTDTQYF.

This clonotype was observed a handful of times. The chain recombines TRBV7-8 with TRBJ1-5, with D hard to call. V was clipped by 0 bases and J by 4 bases, with 4 bases between them. CDR1 SGHVS and CDR2 FQNEAQ come from the germline V gene. This CDR3 region has 13 residues. The CDR3 spells CASSLALNQPQHF. In DNA form, the CDR3 reads TGTGCCAGCAGCTTAGCGTTGAATCAGCCCCAGCATTTT. The full variable domain, with the rest looked up from reference TRBV7-8 and TRBJ1-5, is GAGVSQSPRYKVAKRGQDVALRCDPISGHVSLFWYQQALGQGPEFLTYFQNEAQLDKSGLPSDRFFAERPEGSVSTLKIQRTQQEDSAVYLCASSLALNQPQHFGDGTRLSIL.

In this sample, this clonotype turned up many times. One end of the junction is discordant with germline, which a read error may explain. V usage is TRBV28 and J usage is TRBJ2-3, with D possibly TRBD2 on 5 matching bases. CDR1 is MDHEN and CDR2 is SYDVKM in the germline V gene. This CDR3 contains 10 residues. DNA of the CDR3: TGTGCCACGGCAGGAGGCGTTCCCGATTTT. Its translation: CATAGGVPDF.

Concerning this clonotype: It may be a read error: a sequence one base away is much more abundant. The CDR3 does not close with the conserved phenylalanine or tryptophan, likely indicating a read error. The rearrangement joins TRBV27 to TRBJ1-4; perhaps TRBD1 as D (6 bases). The CDR3 is 15 residues long. The germline CDR1 and CDR2 sequences are MNHEY and SMNVEV (reference sequence). The V end was cut by 4 bases, the J end by 7 bases, with 16 bases between. This CDR3 reads CASSSTPRGREKLFI. CDR3 nucleotide sequence: TGTGCCAGCAGTTCCACCCCCCGGGGGCGTGAAAAACTGTTTATT.

This clonotype was counted at least ten times. The rearrangement joins TRBV20-1 to TRBJ2-1; 8 nucleotides match TRBD2. The V and J ends lost 5 bases and 5 bases, in that order; junction bases with no gene match: 11. This CDR3 spans 15 amino acids. CDR1 DFQATT and CDR2 SNEGSKA come from the germline V gene (reference sequence). This CDR3 is CSALPQRGWNNEQFF. In nucleotides, the CDR3 is TGCAGTGCTCTTCCCCAGCGGGGGTGGAACAATGAGCAGTTCTTC.

This clonotype was seen at least ten times. This sequence joins TRBV29-1 and TRBJ1-1; TRBD1 matches at 7 bases. The germline V gene encodes CDR1 SQVTM and CDR2 ANQGSEA. CDR3 length equals 13 residues. Trimming cost V 6 bases and J 0 bases; bases outside gene matches: 4. CDR3 residues: CSVDGQVNTEAFF. As DNA, the CDR3 is TGCAGCGTCGATGGACAGGTGAACACTGAAGCTTTCTTT. Together with reference TRBV29-1 and TRBJ1-1, the CDR3 gives the full variable domain: SAVISQKPSRDICQRGTSLTIQCQVDSQVTMMFWYRQQPGQSLTLIATANQGSEATYESGFVIDKFPISRPNLTFSTLTVSNMSPEDSSIYLCSVDGQVNTEAFFGQGTRLTVV.

With respect to this clonotype: One base away lies a much larger clone, so this may be a sequencing read error. The V call is TRBV7-8, the J call TRBJ1-1; no clear D gene. CDR3 length equals 12 residues. Germline CDR1 reads SGHVS; CDR2 reads FQNEAQ. Here the CDR3 DNA reads TGTGCCGGCAGCTCCACCGGCGAGGGAGCTTTCTTT. This translates into CAGSSTGEGAFF.

V usage is TRBV19 and J usage is TRBJ2-5; TRBD1 agrees at 10 bases. Trimming at V came to 6 bases and at J to 5 bases, leaving 6 bases not matched to a gene. This CDR3 has 14 residues. CDR1 and CDR2 (germline): LNHDA, SQIVND (reference sequence). DNA of the CDR3: TGTGCCAGTAGGACGACAGGGGGCGGGGAGACCCAGTACTTC. This codes for CASRTTGGGETQYF. The whole variable domain, filled in from reference TRBV19 and TRBJ2-5, reads DGGITQSPKYLFRKEGQNVTLSCEQNLNHDAMYWYRQDPGQGLRLIYYSQIVNDFQKGDIAEGYSVSREKKESFPLTVTSAQKNPTAFYLCASRTTGGGETQYFGPGTRLLVL.

In its sample, this clonotype was seen many times. The J gene is TRBJ2-2, the V gene TRBV5-4; 10 bases map to TRBD2. V trimming: 4 bases; J trimming: 6 bases; junction bases outside the gene matches: 12. In germline, CDR1 is SGHNT, CDR2 YYREEE (reference sequence). CDR3 size: 17 residues. The CDR3 sequence: CASSPGGLAGASGELFF. The CDR3 bases are TGTGCCAGCAGCCCCGGGGGGCTAGCGGGAGCGTCCGGGGAGCTGTTTTTT.

Note on this clonotype: With a much larger clone just one base away, this may be a read error. J is TRBJ1-5 and V is TRBV28; TRBD1 is a possible D gene (6 bases). Germline CDR1 reads MDHEN; CDR2 reads SYDVKM. The CDR3 extends over 12 amino acids. V was pared by 4 bases and J by 5 bases, with 6 bases between. In DNA, the CDR3 is TGTGCCAGCAGTTCAGGGGATCAGCCCCAGCATTTT. Translation gives CASSSGDQPQHF.

This clonotype came up many times. The CDR3 region is CASKSGRRVDNEQFF. CDR3 DNA: TGTGCCAGCAAGAGCGGGAGAAGGGTTGACAATGAGCAGTTCTTC. V usage is TRBV25-1 and J usage is TRBJ2-1; 8 nucleotides align to TRBD2. The J segment lost 5 bases and the V segment lost 7 bases, leaving 10 bases of the junction unmatched. In germline, CDR1 is MGHDK, CDR2 SYGVNS. This CDR3 region has 15 residues.

This clonotype was observed many times. The V gene is TRBV12-5, the J gene TRBJ2-1, with D possibly TRBD2 on 5 matching bases. This CDR3 has 15 residues. Trimming took 2 bases from V and 0 from J, leaving 8 bases between them. Germline V CDR1 and CDR2: LGHNT, FRNRAP. The CDR3 DNA follows: TGTGCTAGTGGTTTGTCCCGGGGCTCCTACAATGAGCAGTTCTTC. Translation gives CASGLSRGSYNEQFF.

This clonotype was seen ten or more times. This chain joins TRBV7-2 and TRBJ2-3, with D perhaps matching TRBD2 (5 bases). CDR1 and CDR2 from the germline V gene are SGHTA and FQGNSA. This CDR3 has 16 residues. V was shortened by 6 bases and J by 0 bases, with 16 bases between the two germline ends. The CDR3 loop is CASSEGAVASTDTQYF. Here the CDR3 DNA reads TGTGCCAGCAGTGAAGGAGCGGTGGCTAGCACAGATACGCAGTATTTT.

At least ten counts were recorded for this clonotype. The chain carries TRBV12-3 or TRBV12-4 and TRBJ2-3; D is undetermined. CDR3 length equals 15 residues. V was shortened by 5 bases and J by 1 base, with 13 bases between the two germline ends. CDR3 DNA sequence: TGTGCCAGCAGTCACACTCGGCCGGGCACAGATACGCAGTATTTT. It translates to CASSHTRPGTDTQYF.

In this sample, this clonotype turned up many times. The V call is TRBV11-2, the J call TRBJ2-1, with D perhaps matching TRBD2 (5 bases). V gave up 5 bases and J gave up 8 bases, with 22 bases separating them. The germline V gene has CDR1 SGHAT and CDR2 FQNNGV. The CDR3 consists of 16 residues. The CDR3 spells CASSGLLGAPVDEQFF. The CDR3 DNA sequence: TGTGCCAGCAGCGGCCTCCTGGGAGCCCCGGTAGATGAGCAGTTCTTC.